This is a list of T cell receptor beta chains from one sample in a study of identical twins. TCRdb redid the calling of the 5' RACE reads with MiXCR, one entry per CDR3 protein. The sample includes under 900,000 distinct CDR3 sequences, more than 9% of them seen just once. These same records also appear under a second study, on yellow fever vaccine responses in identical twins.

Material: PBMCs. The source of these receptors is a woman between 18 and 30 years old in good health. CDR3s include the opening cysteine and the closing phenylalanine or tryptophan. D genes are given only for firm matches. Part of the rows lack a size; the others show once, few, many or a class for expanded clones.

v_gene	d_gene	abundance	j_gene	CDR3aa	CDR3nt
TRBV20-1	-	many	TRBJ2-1	CSVPLGGPYNEQFF	TGCAGTGTCCCACTGGGGGGTCCCTACAATGAGCAGTTCTTC
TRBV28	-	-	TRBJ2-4	CASRPGGTVRSLTKNIQYF	TGTGCCAGCAGACCCGGAGGGACTGTAAGATCGTTAACCAAAAACATTCAGTACTTC
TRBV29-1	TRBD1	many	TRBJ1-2	CSVEKRTGVNYGYTF	TGCAGCGTAGAAAAACGGACAGGGGTGAACTATGGCTACACCTTC
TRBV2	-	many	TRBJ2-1	CASSEARIVVYDEQFF	TGTGCCAGCAGTGAAGCGCGGATCGTGGTTTACGATGAGCAGTTCTTC
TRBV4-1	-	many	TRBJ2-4	CASSQDPFPGAKNIQYF	TGCGCCAGCAGCCAAGATCCTTTTCCTGGGGCCAAAAACATTCAGTACTTC
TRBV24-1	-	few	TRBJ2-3	CATSGAGQLAADTQYF	TGTGCCACCAGCGGGGCAGGCCAATTAGCGGCAGATACGCAGTATTTT
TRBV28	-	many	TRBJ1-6	CASRGGTGINSPLHF	TGTGCCAGCAGGGGGGGTACAGGGATTAATTCACCCCTCCACTTT
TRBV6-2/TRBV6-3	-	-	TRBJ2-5	CASSYRARETQYF	TGTGCCAGCAGTTACAGGGCGAGGGAGACCCAGTACTTC
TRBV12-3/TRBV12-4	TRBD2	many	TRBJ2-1	CASSSGLAGPNEQFF	TGTGCCAGCAGTTCGGGACTAGCGGGGCCCAATGAGCAGTTCTTC
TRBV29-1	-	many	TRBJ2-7	CSVELPGEGTSYEQYF	TGCAGCGTTGAATTACCGGGTGAGGGGACCTCCTACGAGCAGTACTTC
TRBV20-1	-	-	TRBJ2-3	CSASPSSDTQYF	TGCAGTGCTAGTCCCAGTTCCGATACGCAGTATTTT
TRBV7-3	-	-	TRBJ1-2	CASSLTFSGYGYTF	TGTGCCAGCAGCTTAACGTTTTCAGGCTATGGCTACACCTTC
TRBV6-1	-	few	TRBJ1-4	CASSEGAGIEKLFF	TGTGCCAGCAGTGAAGGGGCAGGGATTGAAAAACTGTTTTTT
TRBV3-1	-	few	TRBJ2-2	CASSRGAAGELFF	TGTGCCAGCAGCAGGGGTGCTGCCGGGGAGCTGTTTTTT
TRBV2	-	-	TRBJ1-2	CASSERTALANYGYTF	TGTGCCAGCAGTGAGCGGACAGCCTTAGCTAACTATGGCTACACCTTC
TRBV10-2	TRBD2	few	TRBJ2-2	CASSKRGAGELFF	TGCGCCAGCAGTAAACGGGGGGCCGGGGAGCTGTTTTTT
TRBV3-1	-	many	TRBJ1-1	CASSQDWDTEAFF	TGTGCCAGCAGCCAAGATTGGGACACTGAAGCTTTCTTT
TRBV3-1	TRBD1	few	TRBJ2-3	CASSPGTGLIADTQYF	TGTGCCAGCAGCCCCGGGACAGGGCTAATCGCAGATACGCAGTATTTT
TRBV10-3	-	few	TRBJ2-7	CAIRGAGTYEQYF	TGTGCCATCAGAGGGGCAGGGACCTACGAGCAGTACTTC
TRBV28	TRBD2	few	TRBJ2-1	CASRLSGRVNEQFF	TGTGCCAGCAGACTTAGCGGGAGGGTCAATGAGCAGTTCTTC
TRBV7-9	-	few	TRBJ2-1	CASSSGTLSYNEQFF	TGTGCCAGCAGCTCCGGGACTCTGAGCTACAATGAGCAGTTCTTC
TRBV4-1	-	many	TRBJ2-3	CASSPDWGGTDTQYF	TGCGCCAGCAGCCCCGACTGGGGGGGCACAGATACGCAGTATTTT
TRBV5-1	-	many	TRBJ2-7	CASSSGRGNTYEQYF	TGCGCCAGCAGCTCGGGACGTGGGAATACCTACGAGCAGTACTTC
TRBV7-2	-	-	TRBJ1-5	CASIRRCNQPQHF	TGTGCCAGCATCCGACGCTGCAATCAGCCCCAGCATTTT
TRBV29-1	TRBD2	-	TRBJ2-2	CSVEDSSGGANTGELFF	TGCAGCGTTGAAGACTCTAGCGGGGGGGCGAACACCGGGGAGCTGTTTTTT
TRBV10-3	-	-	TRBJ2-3	CAISEGSRGLKDTQYF	TGTGCCATCAGTGAGGGGTCCCGGGGGCTTAAAGATACGCAGTATTTT
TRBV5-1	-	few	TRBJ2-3	CASSIQESTDTQYF	TGCGCCAGCAGCATACAGGAGAGCACAGATACGCAGTATTTT
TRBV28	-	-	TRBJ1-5	CASTLDGSNQPQHF	TGTGCCAGCACCCTGGACGGTAGCAATCAGCCCCAGCATTTT
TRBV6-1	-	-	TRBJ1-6	CATGIDPMGVNSPLHF	TGTGCCACCGGGATTGATCCTATGGGGGTGAATTCACCCCTCCACTTT
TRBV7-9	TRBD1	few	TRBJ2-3	CASSLLQGATDTQYF	TGTGCCAGCAGCTTACTACAGGGGGCCACAGATACGCAGTATTTT
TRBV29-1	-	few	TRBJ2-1	CSLKRSSYNEQFF	TGCAGCCTAAAGCGGAGCTCCTACAATGAGCAGTTCTTC
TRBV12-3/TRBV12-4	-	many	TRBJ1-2	CASTNNAYGYTF	TGTGCCAGCACAAATAACGCCTATGGCTACACCTTC
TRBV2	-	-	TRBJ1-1	CASSLRRVVNTEAFF	TGTGCCAGCAGTTTACGCAGGGTGGTGAACACTGAAGCTTTCTTT
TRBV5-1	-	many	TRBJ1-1	CASSPTGGSEAFF	TGCGCCAGCAGCCCGACAGGTGGATCTGAAGCTTTCTTT
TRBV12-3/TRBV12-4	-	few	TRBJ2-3	CASSLIGWRADTQYF	TGTGCCAGCAGTTTAATAGGGTGGAGAGCAGATACGCAGTATTTT
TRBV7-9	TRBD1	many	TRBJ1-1	CASSLGGQGEAFF	TGTGCCAGCAGCTTAGGAGGACAGGGTGAAGCTTTCTTT
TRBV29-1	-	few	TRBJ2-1	CSVEDGQRYNEQFF	TGCAGCGTTGAAGACGGGCAGAGATACAATGAGCAGTTCTTC
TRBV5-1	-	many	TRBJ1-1	CASSFSSGHPNTEAFF	TGCGCCAGCAGCTTCAGTAGTGGACACCCGAACACTGAAGCTTTCTTT